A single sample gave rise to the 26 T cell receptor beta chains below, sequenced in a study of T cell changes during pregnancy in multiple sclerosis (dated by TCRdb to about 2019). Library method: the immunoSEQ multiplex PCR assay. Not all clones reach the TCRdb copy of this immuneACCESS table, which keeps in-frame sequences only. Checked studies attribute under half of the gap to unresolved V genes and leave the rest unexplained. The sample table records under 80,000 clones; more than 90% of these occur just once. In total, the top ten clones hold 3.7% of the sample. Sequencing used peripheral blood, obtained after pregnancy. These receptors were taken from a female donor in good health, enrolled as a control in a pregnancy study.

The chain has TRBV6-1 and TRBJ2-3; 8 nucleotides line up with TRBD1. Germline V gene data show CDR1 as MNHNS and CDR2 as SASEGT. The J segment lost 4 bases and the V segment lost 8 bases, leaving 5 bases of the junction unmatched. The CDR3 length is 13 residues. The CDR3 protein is CASGGQEPDTQYF. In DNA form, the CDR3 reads TGTGCCAGCGGGGGACAGGAGCCAGATACGCAGTATTTT.

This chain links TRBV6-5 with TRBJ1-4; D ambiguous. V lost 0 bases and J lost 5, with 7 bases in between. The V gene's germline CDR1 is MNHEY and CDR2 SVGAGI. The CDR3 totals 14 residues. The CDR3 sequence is CASSYSRWNEKLFF. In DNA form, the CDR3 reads TGTGCCAGCAGTTACTCGCGGTGGAATGAAAAACTGTTTTTT.

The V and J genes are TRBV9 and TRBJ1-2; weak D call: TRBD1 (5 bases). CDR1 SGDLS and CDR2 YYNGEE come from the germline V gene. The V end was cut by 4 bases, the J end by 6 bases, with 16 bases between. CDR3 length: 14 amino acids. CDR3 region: CASSPSGGAHGYTF. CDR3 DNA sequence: TGTGCCAGCAGCCCAAGTGGAGGGGCGCATGGCTACACCTTC.

The DNA of the CDR3 is TGTGCCAGCAGTTCGGGGGGGTATGGCTACACCTTC. This encodes CASSSGGYGYTF. The chain couples TRBV27 to TRBJ1-2; a possible D gene is TRBD1 (5 bases). The V and J ends lost 4 bases and 5 bases respectively, with 8 bases between them. The CDR3 sequence is 12 residues long. Per germline, CDR1 MNHEY and CDR2 SMNVEV (reference sequence).

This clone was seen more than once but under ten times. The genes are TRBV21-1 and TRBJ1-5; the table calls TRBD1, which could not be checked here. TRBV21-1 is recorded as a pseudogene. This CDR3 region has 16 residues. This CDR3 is CASSKGTDTLNQPQHF. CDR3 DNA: TGTGCCAGCAGCAAGGGGACAGATACCTTGAATCAGCCCCAGCATTTT.

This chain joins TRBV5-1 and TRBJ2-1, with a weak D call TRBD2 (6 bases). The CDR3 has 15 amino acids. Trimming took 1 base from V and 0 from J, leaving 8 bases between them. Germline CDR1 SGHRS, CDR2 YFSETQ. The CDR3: CASSLRDSSYNEQFF. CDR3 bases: TGCGCCAGCAGCTTGAGGGACTCCTCCTACAATGAGCAGTTCTTC.

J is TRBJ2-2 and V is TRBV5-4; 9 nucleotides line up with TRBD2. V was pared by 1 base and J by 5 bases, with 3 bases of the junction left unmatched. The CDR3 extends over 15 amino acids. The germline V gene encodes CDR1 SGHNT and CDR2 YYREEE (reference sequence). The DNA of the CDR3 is TGTGCCAGCAGCTTGACTAGCGGGTCTACCGGGGAGCTGTTTTTT. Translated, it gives CASSLTSGSTGELFF. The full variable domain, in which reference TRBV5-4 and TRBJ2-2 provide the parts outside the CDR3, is ETGVTQSPTHLIKTRGQQVTLRCSSQSGHNTVSWYQQALGQGPQFIFQYYREEENGRGNFPPRFSGLQFPNYSSELNVNALELDDSALYLCASSLTSGSTGELFFGEGSRLTVL.

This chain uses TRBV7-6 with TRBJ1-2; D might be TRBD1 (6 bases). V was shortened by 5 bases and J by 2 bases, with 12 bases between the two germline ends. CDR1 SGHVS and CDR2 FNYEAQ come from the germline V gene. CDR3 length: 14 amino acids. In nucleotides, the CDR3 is TGTGCCAGCAGCCGGGGCACAGGGAACTATGGCTACACCTTC. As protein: CASSRGTGNYGYTF.

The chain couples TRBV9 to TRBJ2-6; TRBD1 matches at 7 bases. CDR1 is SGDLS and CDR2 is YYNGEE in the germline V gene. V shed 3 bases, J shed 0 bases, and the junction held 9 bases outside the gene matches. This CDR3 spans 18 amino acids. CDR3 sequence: CASSARQGYFSGANVLTF. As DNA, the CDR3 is TGTGCCAGCAGCGCACGACAGGGATATTTCTCTGGGGCCAACGTCCTGACTTTC.

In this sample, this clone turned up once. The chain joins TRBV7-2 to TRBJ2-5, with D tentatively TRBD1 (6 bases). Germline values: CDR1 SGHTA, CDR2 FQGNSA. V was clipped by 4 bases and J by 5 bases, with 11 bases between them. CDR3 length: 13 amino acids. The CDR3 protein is CASSSQGRETQYF. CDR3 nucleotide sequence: TGTGCCAGCAGCTCACAGGGTCGGGAGACCCAGTACTTC.

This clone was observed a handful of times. DNA for the CDR3: TGTGCCAGCAGAACGGGACAGGACACTGAAGCTTTCTTT. Translating gives CASRTGQDTEAFF. V and J are TRBV5-4 and TRBJ1-1; 8 nucleotides align to TRBD1. CDR1 and CDR2 from the germline V gene are SGHNT and YYREEE (reference sequence). CDR3 length equals 13 residues. V lost 5 bases and J lost 3; bases outside the gene matches: 3.

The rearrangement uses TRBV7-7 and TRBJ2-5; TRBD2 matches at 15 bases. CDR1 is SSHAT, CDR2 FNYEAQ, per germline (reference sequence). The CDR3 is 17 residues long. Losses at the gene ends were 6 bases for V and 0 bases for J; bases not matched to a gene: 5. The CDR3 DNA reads TGTGCCAGCAGTCTCGGGACTAGCGGGGGGTACCAAGAGACCCAGTACTTC. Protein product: CASSLGTSGGYQETQYF.

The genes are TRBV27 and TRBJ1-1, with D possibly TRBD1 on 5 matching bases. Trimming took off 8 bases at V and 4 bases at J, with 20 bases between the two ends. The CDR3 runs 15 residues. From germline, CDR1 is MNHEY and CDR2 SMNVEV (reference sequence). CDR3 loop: CASVFRGGFGTEAFF. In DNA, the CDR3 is TGTGCCAGCGTCTTCCGGGGGGGATTTGGCACTGAAGCTTTCTTT.

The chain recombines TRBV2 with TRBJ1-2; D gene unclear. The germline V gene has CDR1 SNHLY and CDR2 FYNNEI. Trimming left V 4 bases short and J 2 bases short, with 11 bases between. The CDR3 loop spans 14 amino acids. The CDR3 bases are TGTGCCAGCAGTGGGGCCCCTTTAAACTATGGCTACACCTTC. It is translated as CASSGAPLNYGYTF.

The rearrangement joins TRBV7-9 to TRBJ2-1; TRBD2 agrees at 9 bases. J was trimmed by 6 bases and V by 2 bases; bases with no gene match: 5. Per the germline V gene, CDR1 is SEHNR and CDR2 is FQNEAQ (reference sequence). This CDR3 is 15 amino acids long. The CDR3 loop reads CASSLSLAGTNEQFF. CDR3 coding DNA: TGTGCCAGCAGCTTAAGTCTAGCGGGAACCAATGAGCAGTTCTTC.

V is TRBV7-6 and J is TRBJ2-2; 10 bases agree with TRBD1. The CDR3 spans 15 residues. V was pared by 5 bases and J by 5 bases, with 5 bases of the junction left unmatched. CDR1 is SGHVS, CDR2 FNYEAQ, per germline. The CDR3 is CASSPGTGETGELFF. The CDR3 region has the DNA TGTGCCAGCAGCCCCGGGACAGGGGAGACCGGGGAGCTGTTTTTT.

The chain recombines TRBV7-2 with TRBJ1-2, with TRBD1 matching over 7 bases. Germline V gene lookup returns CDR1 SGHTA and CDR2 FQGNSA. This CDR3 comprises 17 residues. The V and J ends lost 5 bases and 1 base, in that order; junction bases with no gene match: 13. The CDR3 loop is CASSHGTAGNFNYGYTF. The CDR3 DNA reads TGTGCCAGCAGCCACGGGACAGCCGGTAACTTTAACTATGGCTACACCTTC.

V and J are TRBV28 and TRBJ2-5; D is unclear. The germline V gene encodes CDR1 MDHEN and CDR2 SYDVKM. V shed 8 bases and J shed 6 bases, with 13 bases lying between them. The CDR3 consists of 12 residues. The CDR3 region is CASVRGEKTQYF. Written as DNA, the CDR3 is TGTGCCAGCGTGAGAGGAGAGAAGACCCAGTACTTC.

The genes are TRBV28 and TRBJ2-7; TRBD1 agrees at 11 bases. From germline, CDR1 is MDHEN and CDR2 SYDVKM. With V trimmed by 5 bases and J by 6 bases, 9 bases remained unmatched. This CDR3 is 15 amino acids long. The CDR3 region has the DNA TGTGCCAGCAGTACAACCGGGACAGGGGGACTCGAGCAGTACTTC. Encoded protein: CASSTTGTGGLEQYF.

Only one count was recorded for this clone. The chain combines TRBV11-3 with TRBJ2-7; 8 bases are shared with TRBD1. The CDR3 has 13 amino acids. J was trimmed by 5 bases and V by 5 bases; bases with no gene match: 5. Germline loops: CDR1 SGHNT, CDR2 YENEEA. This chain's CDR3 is CASSGRTGNEQYF. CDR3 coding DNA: TGTGCCAGCAGCGGACGGACAGGGAACGAGCAGTACTTC.

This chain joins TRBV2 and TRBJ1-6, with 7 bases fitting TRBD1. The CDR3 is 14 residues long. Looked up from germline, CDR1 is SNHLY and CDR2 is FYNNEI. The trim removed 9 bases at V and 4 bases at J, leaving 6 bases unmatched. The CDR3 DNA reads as TGTGCCAGTCGACAGGGCCTATATAATTCACCCCTCCACTTT. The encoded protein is CASRQGLYNSPLHF.

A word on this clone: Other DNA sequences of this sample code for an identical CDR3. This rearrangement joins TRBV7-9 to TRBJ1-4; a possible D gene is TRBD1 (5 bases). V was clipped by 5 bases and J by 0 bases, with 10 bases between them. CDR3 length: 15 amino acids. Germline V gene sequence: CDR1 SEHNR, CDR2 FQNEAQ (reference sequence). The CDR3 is CASSPGLTTNEKLFF. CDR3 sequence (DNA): TGTGCCAGCAGCCCGGGACTGACAACTAATGAAAAACTGTTTTTT.

The CDR3 protein is CASSEPGQGNYGYTF. CDR3 DNA sequence: TGTGCCAGCAGTGAGCCGGGACAGGGAAACTATGGCTACACCTTC. J is TRBJ1-2 and V is TRBV6-1; 9 nucleotides line up with TRBD1. J was trimmed by 2 bases and V by 3 bases; bases with no gene match: 4. From germline, CDR1 is MNHNS and CDR2 SASEGT. The length of the CDR3 is 15 residues.

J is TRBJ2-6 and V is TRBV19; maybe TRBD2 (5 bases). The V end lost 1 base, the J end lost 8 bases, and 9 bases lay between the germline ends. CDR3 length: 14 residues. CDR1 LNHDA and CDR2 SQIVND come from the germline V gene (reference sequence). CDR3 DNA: TGTGCCAGTAGTATAGGAGGGCCCCCCAACGTCCTGACTTTC. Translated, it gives CASSIGGPPNVLTF.

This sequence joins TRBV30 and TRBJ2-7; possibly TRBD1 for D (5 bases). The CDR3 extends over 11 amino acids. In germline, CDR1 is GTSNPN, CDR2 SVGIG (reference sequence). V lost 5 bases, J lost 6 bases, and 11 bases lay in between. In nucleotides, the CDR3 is TGTGCCTGGGGACAACTTAGCGAGCAGTACTTC. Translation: CAWGQLSEQYF.

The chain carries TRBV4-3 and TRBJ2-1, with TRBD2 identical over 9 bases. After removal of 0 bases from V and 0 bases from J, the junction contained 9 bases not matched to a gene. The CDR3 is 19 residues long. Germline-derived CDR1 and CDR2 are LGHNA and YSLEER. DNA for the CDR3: TGCGCCAGCAGCCAAGACCCTGCCCTAGCGGGAAGCTCCTACAATGAGCAGTTCTTC. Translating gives CASSQDPALAGSSYNEQFF.